This T cell receptor beta chain was documented in a study of CD4 T cells in relation to SARS-CoV-2 and coronaviruses. In the study overall: After 10 days of antigen culture, PBMC TCR beta CDR3s were sequenced. The negative reference was HIV-1 Nef peptide pool or peptide-free culture.

On this clone: Its antigen is undetermined.

CD4+ T cells from unexposed donors were obtained before the COVID-19 pandemic (2011-2018). CD4+ T cells were isolated from the cells after 10 days of culture. CDR3 length equals 14 residues. CDR1 and CDR2 (germline): KGHSH, LQKENI. Trimming removed 5 bases from V and 5 bases from J, with 16 bases in between. Profiled with immunoSEQ multiplex PCR; TCRdb holds only in-frame clones, not every one. This table holds 20,000 to 25,000 clones, 65% to 85% found once. The sequencing sample was made of CD4+ T cells from PBMCs, cultured in vitro. The receptor comes from a human donor in good health. The rearrangement joins TRBV18 to TRBJ2-7; maybe TRBD1 (5 bases). CDR3 sequence (DNA): TGTGCCAGCTCAACGACAGCCCTCCTAAACGAGCAGTACTTC. Residues: CASSTTALLNEQYF. Supplemented by reference TRBV18 and TRBJ2-7, the full variable domain reads NAGVMQNPRHLVRRRGQEARLRCSPMKGHSHVYWYRQLPEEGLKFMVYLQKENIIDESGMPKERFSAEFPKEGPSILRIQQVVRGDSAAYFCASSTTALLNEQYFGPGTRLTVT.